These 27 T cell receptor beta chains share one sample of origin, sequenced in a study of control samples from healthy donors and cancer patients. TCRdb's copy holds only in-frame clones and misses some; the assay was immunoSEQ multiplex PCR. The repertoire holds 20,000 to 30,000 clones, with roughly 88% as singletons. The sequencing input was PBMCs. The receptors here all came from a man over 45 with lung cancer.

The rearrangement links TRBV7-2 to TRBJ2-3, with 8 bases fitting TRBD2. The J segment lost 3 bases and the V segment lost 4 bases, leaving 3 bases of the junction unmatched. CDR3 size: 14 residues. Germline assignment: CDR1 SGHTA and CDR2 FQGNSA. Written as DNA, the CDR3 is TGTGCCAGCAGCTATAGCGGGGATACAGATACGCAGTATTTT. Translating it yields CASSYSGDTDTQYF.

The genes are TRBV6-5 and TRBJ2-2; D not resolved. The V end was cut by 2 bases, the J end by 1 base, with 5 bases between. CDR1 is MNHEY and CDR2 is SVGAGI in the germline V gene. CDR3 length: 14 amino acids. The CDR3 spells CASSYRGNTGELFF. CDR3 DNA sequence: TGTGCCAGCAGTTACCGCGGGAACACCGGGGAGCTGTTTTTT.

There are a few counts of this clone. DNA of the CDR3: TGTGCCAGCAGTTCCCGTTGGACACCAAATAATTCACCCCTCCACTTT. It specifies CASSSRWTPNNSPLHF. The chain combines TRBV2 with TRBJ1-6, with D tentatively TRBD1 (5 bases). Trimming stripped 5 bases from V and 5 bases from J, with 16 bases between. The CDR3 contains 16 residues. Germline CDR1 and CDR2: SNHLY and FYNNEI. Full variable domain (rest looked up from reference TRBV2 and TRBJ1-6): EPEVTQTPSHQVTQMGQEVILRCVPISNHLYFYWYRQILGQKVEFLVSFYNNEISEKSEIFDDQFSVERPDGSNFTLKIRSTKLEDSAMYFCASSSRWTPNNSPLHFGNGTRLTVT.

This clone was seen more than once but under ten times. The gene calls are TRBV5-4 and TRBJ1-3, with D unresolved. Germline V gene lookup returns CDR1 SGHNT and CDR2 YYREEE (reference sequence). This CDR3 region has 16 residues. Deletions cut 2 bases from V and 0 bases from J, with 12 bases between. The CDR3: CASSLGAQNSGNTIYF. The CDR3 DNA sequence: TGTGCCAGCAGCTTAGGAGCACAGAACTCTGGAAACACCATATATTTT.

The V and J genes are TRBV6-2 or TRBV6-3 and TRBJ1-1, with D unclear. In germline, CDR1 is MNHEY, CDR2 SVGEGT. V was cut by 4 bases and J by 7 bases, with 16 bases left in between. The CDR3 extends over 14 amino acids. CDR3 sequence: CASSSREGRSEAFF. For the CDR3, the DNA is TGTGCCAGCAGTTCAAGGGAAGGGAGGAGTGAAGCTTTCTTT.

This chain uses TRBV2 with TRBJ1-1, with D perhaps matching TRBD1 (5 bases). CDR1 and CDR2 from the germline V gene are SNHLY and FYNNEI. V was clipped by 4 bases and J by 4 bases, with 16 bases between them. CDR3 length: 15 amino acids. For the CDR3, the DNA is TGTGCCAGCAGTGCGATGGGACCGCTAACCACTGAAGCTTTCTTT. Protein: CASSAMGPLTTEAFF.

The chain joins TRBV13 to TRBJ2-3, with 15 positions matching TRBD2. The CDR3 extends over 18 amino acids. Germline loops: CDR1 PRHDT, CDR2 FYEKMQ (reference sequence). V lost 5 bases and J lost 2; bases outside the gene matches: 8. CDR3 nucleotide sequence: TGTGCCAGCAGCGACGGACTAGCGGGGGGGAAAGCCACAGATACGCAGTATTTT. Residues: CASSDGLAGGKATDTQYF.

The chain couples TRBV7-2 to TRBJ1-2; TRBD1 might be the D (5 bases). Germline V gene data show CDR1 as SGHTA and CDR2 as FQGNSA. V gave up 5 bases and J gave up 8 bases, with 18 bases separating them. The CDR3 has 14 residues. The CDR3 spells CASSGRGRVAGYTF. DNA of the CDR3: TGTGCCAGCAGCGGGCGGGGCAGGGTAGCCGGCTACACCTTC.

The J gene is TRBJ1-5, the V gene TRBV4-3; D not resolved. This CDR3 spans 14 amino acids. V lost 3 bases to trimming and J lost 3 bases, with 9 bases between them. Germline V gene lookup returns CDR1 LGHNA and CDR2 YSLEER. CDR3 DNA sequence: TGCGCCAGCAGCCAGTATAGCTTCAATCAGCCCCAGCATTTT. This translates into CASSQYSFNQPQHF.

This clone appeared once. The rearrangement links TRBV14 to TRBJ2-5, with D perhaps given as TRBD1 or TRBD2 (5 bases each). The CDR3 covers 13 residues. Trimming cost V 2 bases and J 5 bases, with 9 bases left between them. Per the germline V gene, CDR1 is SGHDN and CDR2 is FVKESK. CDR3 sequence (DNA): TGTGCCAGCAGCCAATTAGGGACCGAGACCCAGTACTTC. Translated: CASSQLGTETQYF. Full variable domain (rest looked up from reference TRBV14 and TRBJ2-5): EAGVTQFPSHSVIEKGQTVTLRCDPISGHDNLYWYRRVMGKEIKFLLHFVKESKQDESGMPNNRFLAERTGGTYSTLKVQPAELEDSGVYFCASSQLGTETQYFGPGTRLLVL.

The rearrangement links TRBV5-4 to TRBJ1-1; D gene uncertain. V was clipped by 2 bases and J by 3 bases, with 11 bases between them. The germline gives CDR1 SGHNT, CDR2 YYREEE (reference sequence). The CDR3 spans 14 residues. The CDR3 region is CASSFGVGHTEAFF. Written as DNA, the CDR3 is TGTGCCAGCAGCTTTGGCGTAGGTCACACTGAAGCTTTCTTT.

J is TRBJ1-2 and V is TRBV6-5; TRBD1 matches 7 bases. The CDR3 length is 13 residues. The junction had 5 bases not matched to a gene; V was cut back by 6 bases and J by 4 bases. Germline CDR1 MNHEY, CDR2 SVGAGI. This CDR3 is CASSQGQVYGYTF. CDR3 coding DNA: TGTGCCAGCAGCCAAGGACAGGTCTATGGCTACACCTTC.

The genes are TRBV6-5 and TRBJ1-2; no clear D. There are 13 residues in the CDR3. V was clipped by 3 bases and J by 3 bases, with 8 bases between them. Germline CDR1 MNHEY, CDR2 SVGAGI. For the CDR3, the DNA is TGTGCCAGCAGTTATGGCCCTCACTATGGCTACACCTTC. Its translation is CASSYGPHYGYTF.

V gene TRBV20-1 combines with J gene TRBJ2-1; the match to TRBD2 covers 7 bases. This CDR3 has 11 residues. Trimming removed 1 base from V and 15 bases from J; junction bases left unmatched: 6. CDR1 DFQATT and CDR2 SNEGSKA come from the germline V gene (reference sequence). The CDR3 nucleotides read TGCAGTGCTAGAGGGGGGGGAGGAGTGTTCTTC. Translating it yields CSARGGGGVFF.

The chain uses TRBV6-5 and TRBJ1-1; 8 bases map to TRBD1. After removal of 6 bases from V and 4 bases from J, the junction contained 7 bases not matched to a gene. The CDR3 loop spans 14 amino acids. The germline V gene encodes CDR1 MNHEY and CDR2 SVGAGI. The CDR3 protein is CASRGQGLITEAFF. CDR3 DNA: TGTGCCAGCAGAGGACAGGGCTTAATCACTGAAGCTTTCTTT.

The chain has TRBV18 and TRBJ1-4, with 7 nucleotides matching TRBD1. The V gene end was trimmed by 6 bases and the J gene end by 4 bases; junction bases not matched to a gene: 11. Germline CDR1 reads KGHSH; CDR2 reads LQKENI. This CDR3 has 16 amino acids. CDR3 DNA sequence: TGTGCCAGCTCCTTAAACCCGGGACAGCATAATGAAAAACTGTTTTTT. As protein: CASSLNPGQHNEKLFF.

V usage is TRBV29-1 and J usage is TRBJ1-3; D gene uncertain. The V gene's germline CDR1 is SQVTM and CDR2 ANQGSEA. The CDR3 sequence is 14 residues long. Trimming removed 5 bases from V and 0 bases from J, with 11 bases in between. The chain's CDR3 is CSVSGSLSGNTIYF. CDR3 DNA sequence: TGCAGCGTTTCGGGCTCTCTCTCTGGAAACACCATATATTTT.

The chain joins TRBV15 to TRBJ1-4; D unresolved. Trimming took 1 base from V and 8 from J, leaving 11 bases between them. The CDR3 extends over 14 amino acids. Germline CDR1 LNHNV, CDR2 YYDKDF (reference sequence). The CDR3 coding sequence is TGTGCCACCAGCAGAGTCCGGGTTGAAGAAAAACTGTTTTTT. Amino acid sequence: CATSRVRVEEKLFF.

The gene calls are TRBV5-8 and TRBJ2-5; the match to TRBD2 covers 9 bases. Germline V gene sequence: CDR1 SGHTS, CDR2 YDEGEE. The V gene end was trimmed by 2 bases and the J gene end by 5 bases; junction bases not matched to a gene: 7. The CDR3 totals 15 residues. DNA for the CDR3: TGTGCCAGCAGCTTCAAAGGACTAGCGAGGGAGACCCAGTACTTC. Residues: CASSFKGLARETQYF.

The J gene is TRBJ1-3, the V gene TRBV6-5, with D unclear. The CDR3 extends over 13 amino acids. Germline-derived CDR1 and CDR2 are MNHEY and SVGAGI. Deletions cut 8 bases from V and 0 bases from J, with 8 bases between. CDR3: CASAQSSGNTIYF. CDR3 bases: TGTGCCAGCGCCCAGAGCTCTGGAAACACCATATATTTT.

V and J are TRBV29-1 and TRBJ1-1; D gene uncertain. Germline values: CDR1 SQVTM, CDR2 ANQGSEA. The CDR3 covers 13 residues. The V and J ends lost 7 bases and 1 base respectively, with 13 bases between them. The CDR3, as DNA: TGCAGCGGCTCATTGACTGAGAACACTGAAGCTTTCTTT. This sequence encodes CSGSLTENTEAFF. The full variable domain, its missing parts supplied by reference TRBV29-1 and TRBJ1-1, is SAVISQKPSRDICQRGTSLTIQCQVDSQVTMMFWYRQQPGQSLTLIATANQGSEATYESGFVIDKFPISRPNLTFSTLTVSNMSPEDSSIYLCSGSLTENTEAFFGQGTRLTVV.

This rearrangement joins TRBV7-6 to TRBJ1-4; no clear D gene. The germline V gene has CDR1 SGHVS and CDR2 FNYEAQ. V shed 6 bases and J shed 8 bases, with 19 bases lying between them. This CDR3 region has 15 residues. This CDR3 reads CASRQLGTHGEKLFF. The CDR3 DNA reads as TGTGCCAGCAGACAGTTAGGAACACATGGGGAAAAACTGTTTTTT.

The chain uses TRBV29-1 and TRBJ2-7; no clear D gene. The CDR3 runs to 14 residues. Germline CDR1 SQVTM, CDR2 ANQGSEA. Trimming took off 7 bases at V and 3 bases at J, with 19 bases between the two ends. The CDR3 DNA sequence: TGCAGCGCTCGAGGTGGCTCTGGTAGCTACGAGCAGTACTTC. This gives the protein CSARGGSGSYEQYF.

The chain is built from TRBV19 and TRBJ1-2; D is uncertain. The CDR3 has 17 residues. CDR1 and CDR2 from the germline V gene are LNHDA and SQIVND (reference sequence). The V end was cut by 8 bases, the J end by 8 bases, with 30 bases between. CDR3 in amino acids: CASQSSLRDFKSGGYTF. Written as DNA, the CDR3 is TGTGCCAGTCAATCTTCACTTAGGGATTTCAAGTCCGGCGGCTACACCTTC. The whole variable domain, filled in from reference TRBV19 and TRBJ1-2, reads DGGITQSPKYLFRKEGQNVTLSCEQNLNHDAMYWYRQDPGQGLRLIYYSQIVNDFQKGDIAEGYSVSREKKESFPLTVTSAQKNPTAFYLCASQSSLRDFKSGGYTFGSGTRLTVV.

The V call is TRBV25-1, the J call TRBJ1-4; D is unclear. V dropped 8 bases and J dropped 7 bases, with 14 bases sitting between them. The length of the CDR3 is 13 residues. Germline loops: CDR1 MGHDK, CDR2 SYGVNS. The CDR3 coding sequence is TGTGCCAGCGCGGGTGCTTTGGGTGAAAAACTGTTTTTT. Residues: CASAGALGEKLFF. Using reference TRBV25-1 and TRBJ1-4 for the parts outside the CDR3, the full variable domain is EADIYQTPRYLVIGTGKKITLECSQTMGHDKMYWYQQDPGMELHLIHYSYGVNSTEKGDLSSESTVSRIRTEHFPLTLESARPSHTSQYLCASAGALGEKLFFGSGTQLSVL.

The gene calls are TRBV9 and TRBJ2-2; 9 bases are shared with TRBD1. With 6 bases clipped from V and 3 bases from J, the junction kept 6 bases outside the gene matches. There are 15 residues in the CDR3. Germline CDR1 and CDR2: SGDLS and YYNGEE. DNA for the CDR3: TGTGCCAGCACCAATACAGGGGGCTACACCGGGGAGCTGTTTTTT. This codes for CASTNTGGYTGELFF. The full variable domain, completed using reference TRBV9 and TRBJ2-2, is DSGVTQTPKHLITATGQRVTLRCSPRSGDLSVYWYQQSLDQGLQFLIQYYNGEERAKGNILERFSAQQFPDLHSELNLSSLELGDSALYFCASTNTGGYTGELFFGEGSRLTVL.

The CDR3 spells CAISERALKFF. The DNA of the CDR3 is TGTGCCATCAGTGAGAGGGCCCTCAAGTTCTTC. The chain is built from TRBV10-3 and TRBJ2-1; D uncertain. The V gene's germline CDR1 is ENHRY and CDR2 SYGVKD. Trimming shortened V by 2 bases and J by 14 bases, and 10 bases separated the two germline ends. The length of the CDR3 is 11 residues.